The 15 T cell receptor beta chains below come from one sample, sequenced in a study of tumor-infiltrating lymphocytes in primary liver carcinoma. Co-extracted RNA and DNA came from about 20-30 mg of unsorted bulk tissue. From roughly 0.5 ug total RNA, TCR beta cDNA was generated with a primer in the constant region. What produced the TCR beta libraries was three nested multiplex PCR rounds using slightly modified ARM-PCR. It was with TRBV1-TRBV30 forward primers and a C-beta reverse primer that the first two PCR rounds were run, at approximately 9 cycles each. TCRdb re-called the multiplex PCR reads with MiXCR, one entry per CDR3 protein. The table records about 60,000 distinct CDR3 sequences, about three quarters of them present only once. The sequenced material came from liver tumor tissue from sampling region 4. The subset was: tumor region T4, right-lateral pole. The receptors here all came from a man aged 40-49 years with primary liver carcinoma and hepatitis B virus infection.

V and J are TRBV6-2 or TRBV6-3 and TRBJ2-7; D is unresolved. This CDR3 is 14 amino acids long. Trimming left V 7 bases short and J 4 bases short, with 17 bases between. Germline V CDR1 and CDR2: MNHEY, SVGEGT. The CDR3 sequence is CASNDAKGRYEQYF. The CDR3 DNA follows: TGTGCCAGCAACGACGCCAAGGGAAGGTACGAGCAGTACTTC.

This clonotype was picked up a small number of times. The genes are TRBV9 and TRBJ2-7; 13 nucleotides agree with TRBD2. From germline, CDR1 is SGDLS and CDR2 YYNGEE. The CDR3 length is 15 residues. The V and J ends lost 4 bases and 5 bases, in that order; junction bases with no gene match: 6. CDR3 sequence (DNA): TGTGCCAGCAGCCCCTGGACTAGCGGGAGTGACGAGCAGTACTTC. This codes for CASSPWTSGSDEQYF.

By proportion, this clonotype is medium-sized (0.01 to 0.1%). The genes are TRBV5-6 and TRBJ2-2, with D possibly matching TRBD1 (5 bases). The CDR3 spans 15 residues. V dropped 4 bases and J dropped 0 bases, with 10 bases sitting between them. CDR1 and CDR2 (germline): SGHDT, YYEEEE. The CDR3 sequence: CASSPGFANTGELFF. The CDR3, as DNA: TGTGCCAGCAGCCCAGGGTTCGCGAACACCGGGGAGCTGTTTTTT.

About this clonotype itself: Lacking the conserved final phenylalanine or tryptophan, this CDR3 likely reflects a read error. This chain connects TRBV5-1 to TRBJ2-7; 9 bases line up with TRBD2. Trimming at V came to 3 bases and at J to 0 bases, leaving 4 bases not matched to a gene. CDR1 SGHRS and CDR2 YFSETQ come from the germline V gene. There are 15 residues in the CDR3. The CDR3 loop is CASSSISGSSYEQYL. CDR3 nucleotides: TGCGCCAGCAGCTCGATTAGCGGGAGCTCCTACGAGCAGTACTTG.

The rearrangement links TRBV6-1 to TRBJ1-1; weak D call: TRBD1 (5 bases). The CDR3 runs to 19 residues. CDR1 and CDR2 from the germline V gene are MNHNS and SASEGT. DNA for the CDR3: TGTGCTACCGGGACCCCGGGACGGGGGGTTGGGTTACGGAACACTGAAGCTTTCTTT. Amino acid sequence: CATGTPGRGVGLRNTEAFF.

As to this clonotype: Because it lacks the conserved phenylalanine or tryptophan at the end, this CDR3 is likely a read error. The J gene is TRBJ2-5, the V gene TRBV29-1; D might be TRBD1 (5 bases). CDR3 size: 12 residues. Germline assignment: CDR1 SQVTM and CDR2 ANQGSEA. Deletions cut 7 bases from V and 0 bases from J, with 9 bases between. In DNA form, the CDR3 reads TGCAGCGATGAGGACAACCAAGAGACCCAGTACTTA. This encodes CSDEDNQETQYL.

This clonotype was found once. Just one base apart from a much larger clone, this may be a read error. The rearrangement joins TRBV4-1 to TRBJ2-1, with D unclear. V lost 3 bases, J lost 4 bases, and 19 bases lay in between. Germline V CDR1 and CDR2: MGHRA, YSYEKL. There are 17 residues in the CDR3. The CDR3 sequence is CASSQHPVPRGYNEQFF. The DNA of the CDR3 is TGCGCCAGCAGCCAGCATCCGGTACCCCGAGGATACAATGAGCAGTTCTTC.

The genes are TRBV11-2 and TRBJ1-2; 9 bases are a match to TRBD1. V lost 6 bases and J lost 6; bases outside the gene matches: 11. This CDR3 is built from 15 residues. The germline V gene encodes CDR1 SGHAT and CDR2 FQNNGV. The CDR3: CASSYTGGSSHGYTF. CDR3 DNA sequence: TGTGCCAGCAGTTATACAGGGGGCTCATCCCATGGCTACACCTTC. Supplemented by reference TRBV11-2 and TRBJ1-2, the full variable domain reads EAGVAQSPRYKIIEKRQSVAFWCNPISGHATLYWYQQILGQGPKLLIQFQNNGVVDDSQLPKDRFSAERLKGVDSTLKIQPAKLEDSAVYLCASSYTGGSSHGYTFGSGTRLTVV.

The genes are TRBV6-5 and TRBJ2-3, with D unresolved. The V and J ends lost 6 bases and 3 bases respectively, with 16 bases between them. Germline V gene lookup returns CDR1 MNHEY and CDR2 SVGAGI. The CDR3 covers 15 residues. The CDR3 nucleotides read TGTGCCAGCAGCCCGCACAACTCTAGAACAGATACGCAGTATTTT. It is translated as CASSPHNSRTDTQYF.

The gene calls are TRBV6-5 and TRBJ2-7; D possibly corresponds to TRBD1 (6 bases). Germline CDR1 and CDR2: MNHEY and SVGAGI. This CDR3 spans 16 amino acids. The DNA for the CDR3 is TGTGTCCGGCAAAGGTACCGGGACACCGCACTTTACGAGCAGTACTTC. Translating gives CVRQRYRDTALYEQYF.

Comment on this clonotype: This could be a read error, since a much larger clone is one nucleotide away. J is TRBJ2-1 and V is TRBV4-3, with D possibly matching TRBD1 (6 bases). Germline V gene sequence: CDR1 LGHNA, CDR2 YSLEER. The CDR3 consists of 17 residues. The CDR3 region has the DNA TGCGCCAGCAGCCAATTGACAGGCAAACTCTCCTACATTGAGCAGTTCTTC. Translation gives CASSQLTGKLSYIEQFF.

The chain couples TRBV4-2 to TRBJ2-5; D ambiguous. Germline V CDR1 and CDR2: LGHNA, YNFKEQ. The CDR3 consists of 17 residues. V lost 0 bases and J lost 2, with 16 bases in between. The chain's CDR3 is CASSQEGTITYQETQYF. CDR3 nucleotides: TGTGCCAGCAGCCAAGAAGGTACGATTACGTATCAAGAGACCCAGTACTTC.

The table lists this clonotype with many counts. V usage is TRBV21-1 and J usage is TRBJ1-5; TRBD1, the table's D call, was not compared with the DNA. TRBV21-1 is a listed pseudogene. The CDR3 extends over 18 amino acids. The CDR3 nucleotides read TGTGCCAGCAGCTCAAAAGACAGTTTCGGAAACCTGATGTGGTCCCAGCATTTT. This gives the protein CASSSKDSFGNLMWSQHF.

Concerning this clonotype itself: The junction differs from germline at one of its ends, possibly a read error. The chain links TRBV11-1 to TRBJ2-3; TRBD2 aligns across 7 bases. CDR3 length: 15 residues. Germline loops: CDR1 SGHAT, CDR2 FQDESV (reference sequence). The CDR3 DNA is TGTGCCGGCAGCTCGGAGGGACTAACCACAGATACGCAGTATTTT. This sequence encodes CAGSSEGLTTDTQYF.

Judged by abundance, this clonotype is medium-sized. The rearrangement joins TRBV11-2 to TRBJ1-2, with D possibly matching TRBD1 (6 bases). Germline V CDR1 and CDR2: SGHAT, FQNNGV. The CDR3 contains 13 residues. The V end was cut by 7 bases, the J end by 4 bases, with 13 bases between. The CDR3 bases are TGTGCCAGCAACGAACAACAGGGCTATGGCTACACCTTC. This sequence encodes CASNEQQGYGYTF. The full variable domain, rest sourced from reference TRBV11-2 and TRBJ1-2, is EAGVAQSPRYKIIEKRQSVAFWCNPISGHATLYWYQQILGQGPKLLIQFQNNGVVDDSQLPKDRFSAERLKGVDSTLKIQPAKLEDSAVYLCASNEQQGYGYTFGSGTRLTVV.